This T cell receptor beta chain appears in the sequencing data of a study of cytomegalovirus exposure and HLA in healthy donors. Broader study findings: The likely origin of a cluster of highly shared sequence variants was a sequencing artifact. Another analysis was done later, and it associated roughly 15,000 TCR beta sequences with HLA alleles at 0.05 false discovery rate. Excluded were some V segments that proved indistinguishable, including TRBV6-2 and TRBV6-3. Common viral pathogens seemed, in a later analysis, to connect with several of the most significant clusters.

This clone was seen more than once but under ten times. The antigen is not known. This CDR3 region has 15 residues. Trimming removed 6 bases at V and 3 bases at J, with 17 bases between. Germline V gives CDR1 SNHLY, CDR2 FYNNEI. Both 60 Vbeta primers and 13 Jbeta primers went into the PCR. Generated by immunoSEQ multiplex PCR, the TCRdb table keeps only in-frame clones and is missing some. Counted here are some 180,000 clones, 80% to 85% occurring once; the ten biggest clones make up 2% to 2.5%. This sequence was found in a male donor in good health and CMV-seronegative. V gene TRBV2 combines with J gene TRBJ1-1; TRBD1 might be the D (6 bases). Sequences were obtained from PBMCs. CDR3 amino acids: CASSLQGIKDTEAFF. The CDR3 region has the DNA TGTGCCAGCAGCCTACAGGGAATCAAGGACACTGAAGCTTTCTTT.